This T cell receptor beta chain emerged from a study of T cell changes during pregnancy in multiple sclerosis. The CDR3 contains 17 residues. The junction had 9 bases not matched to a gene; V was cut back by 1 base and J by 0 bases. CDR1 and CDR2 from the germline V gene are SGHDT and YYEEEE. Sequencing was performed with immunoSEQ multiplex PCR; in TCRdb, only in-frame clones are kept and a portion is missing. The data show some 14,000 clones, with about nine tenths seen just once and 12% held by the top ten. The V and J genes are TRBV5-6 and TRBJ2-7; the match to TRBD2 covers 8 bases. This clonotype was obtained from a female donor in good health, enrolled as a control in a pregnancy study. The starting material was CD8+ T cells from peripheral blood mononuclear cells, obtained after pregnancy. The CDR3 protein is CASSLRLAGGSSYEQYF. CDR3 nucleotide sequence: TGTGCCAGCAGCTTGAGGCTAGCGGGCGGAAGCTCCTACGAGCAGTACTTC.